This T cell receptor beta chain was documented in a study of CXCR3-negative and CXCR3-positive naive CD8 T cells. Study-wide points: Naive cells that were CXCR3-negative or CXCR3-positive used TRBV-TRBJ genes alike, while memory cells diverged. TRB CDR3s were more hydrophobic in CXCR3-positive than in CXCR3-negative naive cells. Researchers report CXCR3 expression partially decreased after cryopreservation, with fresh PBMCs used in most assays.

A remark on this clonotype: The antigen is undetermined.

The libraries of TRB cDNA were constructed through 5' RACE using UMI labels. TCRdb re-called the 5' RACE reads and catalogs CDR3 proteins one per entry, DNA excluded. This listing includes 90,000 to 100,000 distinct CDR3 sequences. CD45RO-CCR7+CD27+CD95- marked naive CD8+ T cells. Sequencing was done on a sample of naive CXCR3+ CD8+ T cells from blood. Subset here: CD45RO-CCR7+CD27+CD95- naive CD8+ T cells expressing CXCR3 (TNR3+). The clonotype was recovered from a human donor in good health. Some clones in this sample may be carry-over from other donors' samples.

CDR3 residues: CSATGGGLTYNEQFF. This chain connects TRBV20-1 to TRBJ2-1; there is no DNA to check the TCRdb D call of TRBD1. The CDR3 is made up of 15 amino acids. Germline assignment: CDR1 DFQATT and CDR2 SNEGSKA (reference sequence).